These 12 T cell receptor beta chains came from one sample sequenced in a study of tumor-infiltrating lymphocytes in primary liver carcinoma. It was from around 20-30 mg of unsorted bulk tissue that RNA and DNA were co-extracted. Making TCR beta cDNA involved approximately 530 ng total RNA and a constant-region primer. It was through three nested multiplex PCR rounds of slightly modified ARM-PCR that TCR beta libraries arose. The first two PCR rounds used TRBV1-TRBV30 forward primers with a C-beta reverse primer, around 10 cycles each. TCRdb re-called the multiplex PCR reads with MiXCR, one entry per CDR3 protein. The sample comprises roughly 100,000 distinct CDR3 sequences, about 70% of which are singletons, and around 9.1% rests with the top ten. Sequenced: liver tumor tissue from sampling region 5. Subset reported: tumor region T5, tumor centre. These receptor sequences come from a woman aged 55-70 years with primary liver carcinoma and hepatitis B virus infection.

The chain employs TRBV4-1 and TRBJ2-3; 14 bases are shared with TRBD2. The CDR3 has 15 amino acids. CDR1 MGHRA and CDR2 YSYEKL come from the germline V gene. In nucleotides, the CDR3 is TGCGCTGGCAGCCTCGGACTAGCGGGAGGAGATACGCAGTATTTT. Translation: CAGSLGLAGGDTQYF.

The CDR3 is CASSATAEASYKQYF. CDR3 sequence (DNA): TGTGCCAGCAGTGCCACAGCGGAGGCCTCATACAAGCAGTACTTC. This rearrangement joins TRBV6-1 to TRBJ2-7; D is perhaps TRBD2 (5 bases). In germline, CDR1 is MNHNS, CDR2 SASEGT. This CDR3 contains 15 residues. Trimming shortened V by 4 bases and J by 8 bases, and 21 bases separated the two germline ends.

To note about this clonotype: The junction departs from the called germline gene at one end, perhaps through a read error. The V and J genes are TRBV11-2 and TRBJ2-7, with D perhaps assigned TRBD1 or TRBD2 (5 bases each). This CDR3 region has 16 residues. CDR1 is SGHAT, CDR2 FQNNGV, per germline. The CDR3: CDSSPLLGERGQRQYF. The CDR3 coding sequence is TGTGACAGCAGCCCCCTTTTGGGTGAGAGGGGCCAGAGGCAGTACTTC.

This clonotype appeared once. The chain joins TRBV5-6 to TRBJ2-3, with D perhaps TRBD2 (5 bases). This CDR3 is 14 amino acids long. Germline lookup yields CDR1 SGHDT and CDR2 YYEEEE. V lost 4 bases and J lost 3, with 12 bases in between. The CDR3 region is CASSLRANTDTQYF. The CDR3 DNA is TGTGCCAGCAGCCTGAGGGCGAATACAGATACGCAGTATTTT.

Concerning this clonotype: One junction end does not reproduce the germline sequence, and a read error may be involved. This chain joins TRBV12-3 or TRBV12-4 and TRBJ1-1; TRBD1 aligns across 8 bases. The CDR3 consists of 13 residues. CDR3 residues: CASSPRTGTEAYF. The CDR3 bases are TGTGCCAGCAGTCCCCGGACAGGGACCGAAGCTTACTTT.

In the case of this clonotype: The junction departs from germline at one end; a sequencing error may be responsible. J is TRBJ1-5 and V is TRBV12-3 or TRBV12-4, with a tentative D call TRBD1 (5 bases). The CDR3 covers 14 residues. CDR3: CASTLALGGSAQHF. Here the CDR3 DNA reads TGTGCCAGCACTTTAGCGCTTGGGGGGTCAGCCCAGCATTTT.

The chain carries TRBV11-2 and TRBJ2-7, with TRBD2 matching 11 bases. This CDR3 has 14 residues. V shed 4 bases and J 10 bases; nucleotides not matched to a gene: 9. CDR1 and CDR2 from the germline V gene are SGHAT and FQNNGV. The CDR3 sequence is CASSYYSGRGEQYF. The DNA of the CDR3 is TGTGCCAGCAGCTACTATAGCGGGAGGGGCGAACAGTACTTC.

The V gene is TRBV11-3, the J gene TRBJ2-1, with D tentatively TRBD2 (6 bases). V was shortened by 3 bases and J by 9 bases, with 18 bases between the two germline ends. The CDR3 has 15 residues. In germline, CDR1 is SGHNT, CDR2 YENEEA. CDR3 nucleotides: TGTGCCAGCAGCTTGGGAACTGGCGGGGAGCTTGAGCAGTTCTTC. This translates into CASSLGTGGELEQFF.

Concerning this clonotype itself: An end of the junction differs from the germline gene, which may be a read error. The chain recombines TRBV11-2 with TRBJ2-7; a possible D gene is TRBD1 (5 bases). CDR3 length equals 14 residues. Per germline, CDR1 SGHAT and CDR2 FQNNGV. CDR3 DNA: TGTGCTAGCATCTCCATCCGCAGGGTTCTCGAGCAGTACTTC. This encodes CASISIRRVLEQYF. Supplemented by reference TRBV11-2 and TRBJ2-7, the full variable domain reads EAGVAQSPRYKIIEKRQSVAFWCNPISGHATLYWYQQILGQGPKLLIQFQNNGVVDDSQLPKDRFSAERLKGVDSTLKIQPAKLEDSAVYLCASISIRRVLEQYFGPGTRLTVT.

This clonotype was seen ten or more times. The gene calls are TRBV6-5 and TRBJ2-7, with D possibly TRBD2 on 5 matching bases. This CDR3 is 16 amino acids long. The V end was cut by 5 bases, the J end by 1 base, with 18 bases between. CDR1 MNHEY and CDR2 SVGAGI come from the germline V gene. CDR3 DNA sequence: TGTGCCAGCAGTGACTACGGACGTGGAAAATCCTACGAGCAGTACTTC. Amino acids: CASSDYGRGKSYEQYF.

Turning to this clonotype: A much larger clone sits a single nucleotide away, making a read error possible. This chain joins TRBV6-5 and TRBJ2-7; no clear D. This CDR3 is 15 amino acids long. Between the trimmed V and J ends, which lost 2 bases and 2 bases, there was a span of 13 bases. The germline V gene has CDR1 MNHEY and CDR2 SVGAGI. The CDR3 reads CASSYRPEGTYEQYF. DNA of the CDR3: TGTGCCAGCAGTTACAGACCCGAAGGAACCTACGAGCAGTACTTC.

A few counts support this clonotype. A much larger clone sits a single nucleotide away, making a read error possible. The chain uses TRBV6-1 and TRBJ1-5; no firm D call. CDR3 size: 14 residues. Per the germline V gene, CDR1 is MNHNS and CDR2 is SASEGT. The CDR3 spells CVSSERRNYQPQHF. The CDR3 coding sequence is TGTGTCAGCAGTGAAAGACGGAACTATCAGCCCCAGCATTTT.